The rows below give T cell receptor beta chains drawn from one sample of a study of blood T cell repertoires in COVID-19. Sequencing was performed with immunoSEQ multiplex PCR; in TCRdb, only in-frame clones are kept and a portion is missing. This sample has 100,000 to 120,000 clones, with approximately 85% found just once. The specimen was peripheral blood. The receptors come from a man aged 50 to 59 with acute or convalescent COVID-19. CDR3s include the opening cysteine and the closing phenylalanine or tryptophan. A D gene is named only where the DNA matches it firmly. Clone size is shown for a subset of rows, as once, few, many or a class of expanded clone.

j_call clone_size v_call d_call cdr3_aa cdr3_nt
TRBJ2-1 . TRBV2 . CASSEGPDWSEQFF TGTGCCAGCAGTGAAGGTCCGGATTGGAGTGAGCAGTTCTTC
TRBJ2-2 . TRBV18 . CASSVKRDTGELFF TGTGCCAGCTCAGTCAAACGGGACACCGGGGAGCTGTTTTTT
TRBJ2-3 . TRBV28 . CASNQRGGTQYF TGTGCCAGCAACCAAAGGGGAGGTACGCAGTATTTT
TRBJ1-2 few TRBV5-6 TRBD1 CASTQRVDHRGGYTF TGTGCCAGCACCCAGAGGGTAGATCACAGGGGTGGCTACACCTTC
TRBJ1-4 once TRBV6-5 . CASSWTASNEKLFF TGTGCCAGCAGTTGGACAGCTTCTAATGAAAAACTGTTTTTT
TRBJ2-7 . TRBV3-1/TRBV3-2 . CASSHSTRRNFYEQYF TGTGCCAGCAGCCATTCCACTAGACGAAACTTCTACGAGCAGTACTTC
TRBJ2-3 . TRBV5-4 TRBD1 CASSHPDRTGTSTDTQYF TGTGCCAGCAGCCACCCAGATAGGACAGGAACTAGCACAGATACGCAGTATTTT
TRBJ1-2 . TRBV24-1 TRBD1 CATSATGQGLGYTF TGTGCCACCAGTGCAACGGGACAGGGCTTAGGCTACACCTTC
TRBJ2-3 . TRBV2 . CASRGATDTQYF TGTGCCAGCAGGGGGGCTACCGATACGCAGTATTTT
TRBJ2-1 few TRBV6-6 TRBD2 CASSYGAGVNEQFF TGTGCCAGCAGTTACGGGGCGGGAGTCAATGAGCAGTTCTTC
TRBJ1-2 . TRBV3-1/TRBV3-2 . CASSPLHQGYGYTF TGTGCCAGCAGCCCCCTCCACCAGGGTTATGGCTACACCTTC
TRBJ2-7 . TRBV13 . CASSLGGLSYEQYF TGTGCCAGCAGCTTAGGAGGACTCTCCTACGAGCAGTACTTC
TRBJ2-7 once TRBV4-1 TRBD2 CASSQELLAGVPSYEQYF TGCGCCAGCAGCCAAGAACTCCTAGCGGGAGTTCCCTCCTACGAGCAGTACTTC
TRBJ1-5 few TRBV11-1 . CASSLGEGDNQPQHF TGTGCCAGCAGCTTAGGTGAAGGGGACAATCAGCCCCAGCATTTT
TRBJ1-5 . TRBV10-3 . CAISESTGPASQPQHF TGTGCCATCAGTGAGTCGACTGGCCCCGCCAGCCAGCCCCAGCATTTT
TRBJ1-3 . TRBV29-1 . CSALSPRSSGNTIYF TGCAGCGCCCTGAGTCCCCGGAGCTCTGGAAACACCATATATTTT
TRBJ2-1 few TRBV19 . CASSILGGATYNEQFF TGTGCCAGTAGTATTTTGGGCGGGGCCACCTACAATGAGCAGTTCTTC